The clone carrying this TCR beta chain showed up just a few times. Antigen: not known. This CDR3 is built from 13 residues. Germline assignment: CDR1 SGHAT and CDR2 FQNNGV. Trimming left V 2 bases short and J 3 bases short, with 5 bases between. The data are from a study of cytomegalovirus exposure and HLA in healthy donors. Overall study context: An early data release held some 85 million unique TCRs from HLA-typed donors. Whole-study findings and limits: A list of 164 TCR beta chains associated with cytomegalovirus was given. Compared with the roughly 670-donor mean, an Asian-associated ancestry cluster reportedly had fewer N-insertions, according to a later analysis.

A multiplex PCR was run with 60 Vbeta primers and 13 Jbeta primers. The protocol was immunoSEQ multiplex PCR, while the TCRdb copy is restricted to in-frame clones and leaves out a portion. The data contain 120,000 or so clones, 8% to 11% of them seen just once; the ten biggest clones take up just over 4.5%. This receptor was identified in a woman aged 18-29 years in good health and CMV-seropositive. The genes are TRBV11-2 and TRBJ1-5; D is undetermined. The sequencing input was PBMCs. This chain's CDR3 is CASSLTHNQPQHF. The CDR3 bases are TGTGCCAGCAGCTTAACACACAATCAGCCCCAGCATTTT.